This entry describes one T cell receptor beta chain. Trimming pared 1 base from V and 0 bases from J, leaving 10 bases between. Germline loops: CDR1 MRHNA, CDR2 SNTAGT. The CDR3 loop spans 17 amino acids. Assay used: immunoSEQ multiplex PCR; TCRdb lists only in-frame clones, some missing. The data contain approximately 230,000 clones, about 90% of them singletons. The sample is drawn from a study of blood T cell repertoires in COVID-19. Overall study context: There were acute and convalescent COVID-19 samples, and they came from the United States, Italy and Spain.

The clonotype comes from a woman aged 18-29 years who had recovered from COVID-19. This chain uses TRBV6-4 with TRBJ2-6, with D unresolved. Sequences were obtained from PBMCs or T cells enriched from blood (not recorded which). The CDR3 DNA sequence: TGTGCCAGCAGTGACTTGGGCCTCACCTCTGGGGCCAACGTCCTGACTTTC. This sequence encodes CASSDLGLTSGANVLTF.